The 7 T cell receptor beta chains given below trace back to one sample, sequenced in a study of CD8 T cells in Susac syndrome. With random hexamers, 0.5 to 1 ug RNA was reverse transcribed. TCRdb used MiXCR to reprocess the immunoSEQ multiplex PCR reads, holding one entry per CDR3 protein. The sample has roughly 120,000 distinct CDR3 sequences; 90% to 95% are singletons. What was sequenced was CD4+ T cells from PBMCs. These receptors all stem from a human donor with multiple sclerosis.

The chain couples TRBV25-1 to TRBJ2-7; no firm D call. This CDR3 has 11 residues. Germline-derived CDR1 and CDR2 are MGHDK and SYGVNS. V was clipped by 6 bases and J by 3 bases, with 6 bases between them. DNA for the CDR3: TGTGCCAGCAGAGATCTCTACGAGCAGTACTTC. Translating gives CASRDLYEQYF.

This rearrangement joins TRBV3-1 to TRBJ2-7; D is ambiguous. The CDR3 sequence is 13 residues long. The ends were cut back, 1 base at V and 3 bases at J, with 7 bases in the middle. The germline V gene has CDR1 LGHDT and CDR2 YNNKEL (reference sequence). The CDR3 is CASSQAELYEQYF. In nucleotides, the CDR3 is TGTGCCAGCAGCCAAGCAGAGCTCTACGAGCAGTACTTC.

The J gene is TRBJ2-3, the V gene TRBV7-2; perhaps D is TRBD1 or TRBD2 (5 bases each). V lost 2 bases and J lost 0, with 24 bases in between. This CDR3 region has 20 residues. Per the germline V gene, CDR1 is SGHTA and CDR2 is FQGNSA. The CDR3 nucleotides are TGTGCCAGCAGCTTACCCCTAACGGGACGGGGATCGACCAGCACAGATACGCAGTATTTT. It codes for CASSLPLTGRGSTSTDTQYF.

This sequence joins TRBV12-3 or TRBV12-4 and TRBJ2-7, with unresolved D. This CDR3 has 13 residues. V shed 4 bases and J shed 0 bases, with 7 bases lying between them. CDR3 in DNA: TGTGCCAGCAGTTCCAGCGACTCCTACGAGCAGTACTTC. Its protein is CASSSSDSYEQYF.

The rearrangement uses TRBV7-9 and TRBJ2-5; 9 bases fit TRBD1. Germline V lookup: CDR1 SEHNR, CDR2 FQNEAQ (reference sequence). V shed 5 bases, J shed 5 bases, and the junction held 9 bases outside the gene matches. The CDR3 sequence is 15 residues long. The CDR3 protein is CASSPRDRVGETQYF. CDR3 DNA sequence: TGTGCCAGCAGCCCCCGGGACAGGGTTGGTGAGACCCAGTACTTC.

The chain recombines TRBV7-2 with TRBJ2-1, with a tentative D call TRBD2 (6 bases). Per the germline V gene, CDR1 is SGHTA and CDR2 is FQGNSA. This CDR3 spans 13 amino acids. V was clipped by 8 bases and J by 7 bases, with 15 bases between them. The CDR3 bases are TGTGCCAGCGGGGGACTCCGAAGGAATGAGCAGTTCTTC. Translating it yields CASGGLRRNEQFF.

The V and J genes are TRBV18 and TRBJ1-5; D call uncertain. The CDR3 extends over 13 amino acids. Germline V lookup: CDR1 KGHSH, CDR2 LQKENI. V lost 3 bases and J lost 5, with 8 bases in between. The CDR3 DNA follows: TGTGCCAGCTCACCGTCGTCGGATCAGCCCCAGCATTTT. Its protein is CASSPSSDQPQHF.